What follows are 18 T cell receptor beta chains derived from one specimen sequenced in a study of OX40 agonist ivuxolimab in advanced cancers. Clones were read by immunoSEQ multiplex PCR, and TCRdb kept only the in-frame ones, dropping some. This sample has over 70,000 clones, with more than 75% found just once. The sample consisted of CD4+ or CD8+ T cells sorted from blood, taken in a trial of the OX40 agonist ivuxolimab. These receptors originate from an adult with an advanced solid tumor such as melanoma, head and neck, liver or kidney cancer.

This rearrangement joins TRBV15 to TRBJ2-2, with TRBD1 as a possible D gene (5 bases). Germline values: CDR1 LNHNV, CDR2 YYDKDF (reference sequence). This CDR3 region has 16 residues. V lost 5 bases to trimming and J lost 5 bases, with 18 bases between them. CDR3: CATSGRQSPTTGELFF. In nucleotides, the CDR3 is TGTGCCACCAGCGGCAGACAGTCCCCAACTACCGGGGAGCTGTTTTTT.

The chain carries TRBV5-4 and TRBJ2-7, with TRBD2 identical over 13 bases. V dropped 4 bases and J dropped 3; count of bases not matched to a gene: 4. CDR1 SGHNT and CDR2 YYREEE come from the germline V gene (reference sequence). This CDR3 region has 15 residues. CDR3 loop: CASSPGLAGDYEQYF. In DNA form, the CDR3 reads TGTGCCAGCAGCCCCGGACTAGCGGGAGACTACGAGCAGTACTTC.

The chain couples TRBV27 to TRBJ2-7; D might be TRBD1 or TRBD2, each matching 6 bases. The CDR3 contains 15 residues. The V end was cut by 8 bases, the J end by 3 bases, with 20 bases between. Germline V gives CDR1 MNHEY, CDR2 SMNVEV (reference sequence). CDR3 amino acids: CASSVSVGGIYEQYF. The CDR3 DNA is TGTGCCAGCTCAGTTTCTGTGGGGGGCATCTACGAGCAGTACTTC.

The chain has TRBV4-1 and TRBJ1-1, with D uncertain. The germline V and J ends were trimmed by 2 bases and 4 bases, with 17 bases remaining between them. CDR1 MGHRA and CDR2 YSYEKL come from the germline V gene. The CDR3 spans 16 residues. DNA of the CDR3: TGCGCCAGCAGCCAAACCCCTAACGGGGTCAGCACTGAAGCTTTCTTT. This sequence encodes CASSQTPNGVSTEAFF.

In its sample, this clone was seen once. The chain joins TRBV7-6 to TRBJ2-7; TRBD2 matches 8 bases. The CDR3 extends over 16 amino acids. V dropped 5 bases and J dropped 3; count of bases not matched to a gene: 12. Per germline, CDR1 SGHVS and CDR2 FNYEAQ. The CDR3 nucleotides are TGTGCCAGCAGCAACCCCAGCGGGAGAGGGGGCTACGAGCAGTACTTC. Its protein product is CASSNPSGRGGYEQYF.

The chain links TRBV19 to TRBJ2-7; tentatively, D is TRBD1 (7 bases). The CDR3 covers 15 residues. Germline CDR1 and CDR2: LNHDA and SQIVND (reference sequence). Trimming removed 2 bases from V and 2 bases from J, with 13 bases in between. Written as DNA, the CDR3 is TGTGCCAGTAGTATATCCAGGGGGGTCCCCTACGAGCAGTACTTC. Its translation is CASSISRGVPYEQYF.

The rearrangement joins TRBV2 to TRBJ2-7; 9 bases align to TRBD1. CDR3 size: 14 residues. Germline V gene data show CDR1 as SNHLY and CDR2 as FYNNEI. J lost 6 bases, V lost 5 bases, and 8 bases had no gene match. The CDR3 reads CASSPGTGTLEQYF. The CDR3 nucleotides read TGTGCCAGCAGTCCCGGGACAGGGACGCTCGAGCAGTACTTC.

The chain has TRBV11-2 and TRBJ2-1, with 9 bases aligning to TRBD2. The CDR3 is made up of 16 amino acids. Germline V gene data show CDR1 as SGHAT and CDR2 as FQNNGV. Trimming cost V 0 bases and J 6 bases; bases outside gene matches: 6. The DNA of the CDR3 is TGTGCCAGCAGCTTAGATCGGGCGGGAGGGCTCAATGAGCAGTTCTTC. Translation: CASSLDRAGGLNEQFF.

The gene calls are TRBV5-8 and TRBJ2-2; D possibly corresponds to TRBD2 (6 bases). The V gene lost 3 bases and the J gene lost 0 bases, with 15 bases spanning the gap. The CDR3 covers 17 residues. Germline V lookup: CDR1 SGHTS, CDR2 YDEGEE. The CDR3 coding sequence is TGTGCCAGCAGCTGGCTGAGGGACTTGTCGAACACCGGGGAGCTGTTTTTT. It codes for CASSWLRDLSNTGELFF. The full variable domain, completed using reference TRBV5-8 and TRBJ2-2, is EAGVTQSPTHLIKTRGQQATLRCSPISGHTSVYWYQQALGLGLQFLLWYDEGEERNRGNFPPRFSGRQFPNYSSELNVNALELEDSALYLCASSWLRDLSNTGELFFGEGSRLTVL.

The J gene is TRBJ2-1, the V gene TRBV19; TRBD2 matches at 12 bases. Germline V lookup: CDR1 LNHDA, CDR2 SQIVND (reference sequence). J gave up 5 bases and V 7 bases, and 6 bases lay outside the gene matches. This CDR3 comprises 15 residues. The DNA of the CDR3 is TGTGCCAGTACCACCGGACTAGCGGGAAACAATGAGCAGTTCTTC. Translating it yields CASTTGLAGNNEQFF. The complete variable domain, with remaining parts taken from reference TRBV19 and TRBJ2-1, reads DGGITQSPKYLFRKEGQNVTLSCEQNLNHDAMYWYRQDPGQGLRLIYYSQIVNDFQKGDIAEGYSVSREKKESFPLTVTSAQKNPTAFYLCASTTGLAGNNEQFFGPGTRLTVL.

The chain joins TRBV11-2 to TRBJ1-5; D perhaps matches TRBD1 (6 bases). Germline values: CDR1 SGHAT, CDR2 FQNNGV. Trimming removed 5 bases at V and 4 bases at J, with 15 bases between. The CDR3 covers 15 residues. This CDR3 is CASSGGTHGNQPQHF. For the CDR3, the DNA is TGTGCCAGCAGCGGAGGGACACACGGGAATCAGCCCCAGCATTTT.

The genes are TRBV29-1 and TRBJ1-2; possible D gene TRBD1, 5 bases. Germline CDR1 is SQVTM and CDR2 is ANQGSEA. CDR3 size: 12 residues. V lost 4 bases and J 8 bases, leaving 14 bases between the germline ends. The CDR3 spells CSVGSVEGGYTF. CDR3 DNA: TGCAGCGTTGGGTCTGTAGAGGGGGGCTACACCTTC.

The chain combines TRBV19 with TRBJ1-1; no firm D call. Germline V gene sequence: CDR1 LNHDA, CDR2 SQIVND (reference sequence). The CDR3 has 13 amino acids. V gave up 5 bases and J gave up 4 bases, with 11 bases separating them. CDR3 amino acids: CASSERGSTEAFF. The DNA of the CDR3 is TGTGCCAGTAGTGAGCGGGGAAGCACTGAAGCTTTCTTT.

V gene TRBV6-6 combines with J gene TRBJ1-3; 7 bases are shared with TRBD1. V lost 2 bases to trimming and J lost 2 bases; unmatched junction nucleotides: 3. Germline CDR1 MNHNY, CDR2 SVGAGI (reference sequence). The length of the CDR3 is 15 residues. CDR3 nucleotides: TGTGCCAGCAGTTACAGGGGGCGGGCTGGAAACACCATATATTTT. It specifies CASSYRGRAGNTIYF.

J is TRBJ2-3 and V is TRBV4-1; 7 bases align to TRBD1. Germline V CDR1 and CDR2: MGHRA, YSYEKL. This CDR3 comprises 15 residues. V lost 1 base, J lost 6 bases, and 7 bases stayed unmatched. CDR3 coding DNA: TGCGCCAGCAGCCAAGGGGACAGAGACGCCGATACGCAGTATTTT. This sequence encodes CASSQGDRDADTQYF.

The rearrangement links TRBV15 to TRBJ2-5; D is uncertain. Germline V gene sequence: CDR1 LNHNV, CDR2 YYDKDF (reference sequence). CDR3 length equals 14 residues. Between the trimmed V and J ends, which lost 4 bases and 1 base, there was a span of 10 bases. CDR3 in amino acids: CATSKNTFQETQYF. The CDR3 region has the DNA TGTGCCACCAGCAAAAACACTTTCCAAGAGACCCAGTACTTC.

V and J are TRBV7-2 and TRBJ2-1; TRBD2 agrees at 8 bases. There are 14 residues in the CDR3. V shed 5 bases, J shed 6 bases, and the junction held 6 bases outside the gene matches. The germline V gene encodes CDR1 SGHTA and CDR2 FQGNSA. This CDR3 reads CASSGAGAGNEQFF. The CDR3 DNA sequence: TGTGCCAGCAGCGGAGCGGGGGCTGGCAATGAGCAGTTCTTC.

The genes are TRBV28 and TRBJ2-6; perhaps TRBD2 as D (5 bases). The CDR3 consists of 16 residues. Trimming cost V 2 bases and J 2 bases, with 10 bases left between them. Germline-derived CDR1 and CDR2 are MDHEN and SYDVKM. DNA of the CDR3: TGTGCCAGCAGTTTACTTCCGGGAACTGGGGCCAACGTCCTGACTTTC. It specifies CASSLLPGTGANVLTF.